This T cell receptor (beta chain) was recovered during a study of T cells in Graves' hyperthyroidism and ophthalmopathy. This CDR3 is built from 14 residues. V lost 4 bases to trimming and J lost 6 bases; unmatched junction nucleotides: 6. This clonotype came up many times. What was amplified from RNA transcripts were TCR beta CDR3 regions. HTBI primers were employed in a first-round RT-PCR of the TCR CDR3. A single record per CDR3 protein comes from TCRdb applying MiXCR to the multiplex PCR reads. The sample gives about 400,000 distinct CDR3 sequences, 15% to 17% of which show up once; roughly 7.7% is in the top ten.

The chain couples TRBV12-3 or TRBV12-4 to TRBJ2-5; 9 bases align to TRBD1. The sequenced material came from blood. The receptor's source is a woman between 18 and 29 years old with Graves' hyperthyroidism. This CDR3 reads CASSSGQGVKTQYF. DNA for the CDR3: TGTGCCAGCAGTTCGGGACAGGGAGTGAAGACCCAGTACTTC.